The source of this T cell receptor beta chain is a study of blood T cell repertoires in COVID-19. About the study: Material from acute and convalescent COVID-19 was sourced from the United States, Italy and Spain. PBMCs, B-cell-depleted T cells, or T cells were the source of the cDNA or gDNA that made up the material.

In its sample, this clone was seen many times. Germline CDR1 reads MRHNA; CDR2 reads SNTAGT. With 0 bases removed from V and 4 bases from J, the gap between germline ends came to 6 bases. The CDR3 extends over 14 amino acids. Per the authors' pipeline: Nucleated cell counts were estimated from reference gene primer amplification. Generated by immunoSEQ multiplex PCR, the TCRdb table keeps only in-frame clones and is missing some. V, J and clone size were drawn from that table, and D and trimming were deduced from the DNA. This sample has over 250,000 clones, with around 82% found just once. Sequencing input: peripheral blood. The receptor was derived from a woman between 45 and 65 years old who had recovered from COVID-19. V gene TRBV6-4 combines with J gene TRBJ2-2; no clear D gene. The CDR3 bases are TGTGCCAGCAGTGACTCGGCTAGCACCGGGGAGCTGTTTTTT. Amino acids: CASSDSASTGELFF.